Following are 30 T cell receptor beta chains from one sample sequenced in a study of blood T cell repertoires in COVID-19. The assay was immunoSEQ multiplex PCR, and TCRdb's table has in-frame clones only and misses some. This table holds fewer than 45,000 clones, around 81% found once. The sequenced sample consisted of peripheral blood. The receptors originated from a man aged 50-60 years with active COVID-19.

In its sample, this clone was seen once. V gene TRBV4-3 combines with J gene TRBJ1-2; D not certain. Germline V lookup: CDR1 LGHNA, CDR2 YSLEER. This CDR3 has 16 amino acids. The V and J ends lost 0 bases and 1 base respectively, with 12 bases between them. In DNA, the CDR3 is TGCGCCAGCAGCCAAGATCAAGGAGGGATTAACTATGGCTACACCTTC. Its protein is CASSQDQGGINYGYTF.

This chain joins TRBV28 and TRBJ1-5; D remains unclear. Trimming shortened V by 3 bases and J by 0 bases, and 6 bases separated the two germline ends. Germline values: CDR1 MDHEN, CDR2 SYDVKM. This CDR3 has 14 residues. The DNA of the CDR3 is TGTGCCAGCAGTTTCTATTATAGCAATCAGCCCCAGCATTTT. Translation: CASSFYYSNQPQHF. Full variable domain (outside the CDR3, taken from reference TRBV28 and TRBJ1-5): DVKVTQSSRYLVKRTGEKVFLECVQDMDHENMFWYRQDPGLGLRLIYFSYDVKMKEKGDIPEGYSVSREKKERFSLILESASTNQTSMYLCASSFYYSNQPQHFGDGTRLSIL.

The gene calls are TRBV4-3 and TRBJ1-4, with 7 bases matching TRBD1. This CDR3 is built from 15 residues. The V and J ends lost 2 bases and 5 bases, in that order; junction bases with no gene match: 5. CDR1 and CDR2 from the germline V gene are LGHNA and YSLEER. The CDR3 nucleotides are TGCGCCAGCAGCCAAAGGACAGGAAGAAATGAAAAACTGTTTTTT. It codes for CASSQRTGRNEKLFF.

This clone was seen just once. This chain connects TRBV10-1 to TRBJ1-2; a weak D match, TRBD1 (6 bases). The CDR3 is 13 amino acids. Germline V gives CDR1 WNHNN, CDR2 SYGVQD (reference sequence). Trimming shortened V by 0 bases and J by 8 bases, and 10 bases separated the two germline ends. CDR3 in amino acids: CASSESTGSGYTF. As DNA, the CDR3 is TGCGCCAGCAGTGAGTCAACAGGGAGCGGCTACACCTTC.

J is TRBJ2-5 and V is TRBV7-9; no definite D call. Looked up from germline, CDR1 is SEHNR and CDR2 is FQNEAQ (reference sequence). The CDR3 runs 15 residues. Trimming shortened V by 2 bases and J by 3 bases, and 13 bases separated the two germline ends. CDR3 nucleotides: TGTGCCAGCAGCTTACGCGGAGCTTTAGAAGAGACCCAGTACTTC. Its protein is CASSLRGALEETQYF.

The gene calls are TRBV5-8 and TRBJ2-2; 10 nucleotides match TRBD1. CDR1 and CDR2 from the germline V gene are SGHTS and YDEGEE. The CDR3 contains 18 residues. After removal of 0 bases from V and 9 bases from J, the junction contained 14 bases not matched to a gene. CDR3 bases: TGTGCCAGCAGCTTGGTAGGACAGGGGGAATACATCGACTGGGAGCTGTTTTTT. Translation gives CASSLVGQGEYIDWELFF. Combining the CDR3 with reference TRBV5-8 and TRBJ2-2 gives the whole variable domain EAGVTQSPTHLIKTRGQQATLRCSPISGHTSVYWYQQALGLGLQFLLWYDEGEERNRGNFPPRFSGRQFPNYSSELNVNALELEDSALYLCASSLVGQGEYIDWELFFGEGSRLTVL.

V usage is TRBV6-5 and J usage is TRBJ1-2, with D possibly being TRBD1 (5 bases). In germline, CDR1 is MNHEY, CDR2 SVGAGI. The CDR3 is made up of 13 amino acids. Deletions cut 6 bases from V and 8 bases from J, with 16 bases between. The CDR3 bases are TGTGCCAGCAGCGAGGGGACCGGGAGAGGCTACACCTTC. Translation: CASSEGTGRGYTF.

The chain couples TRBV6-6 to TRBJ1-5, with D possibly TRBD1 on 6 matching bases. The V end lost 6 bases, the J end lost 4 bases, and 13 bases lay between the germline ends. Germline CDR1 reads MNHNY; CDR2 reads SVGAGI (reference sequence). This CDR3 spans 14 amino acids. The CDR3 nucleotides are TGTGCCAGCAGGATGATACAGGGTAATCAGCCCCAGCATTTT. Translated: CASRMIQGNQPQHF.

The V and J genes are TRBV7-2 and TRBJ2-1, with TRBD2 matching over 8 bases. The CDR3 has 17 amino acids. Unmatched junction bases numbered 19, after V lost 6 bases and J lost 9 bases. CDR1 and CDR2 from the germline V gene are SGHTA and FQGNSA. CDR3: CASSPSLAGGGRGEQFF. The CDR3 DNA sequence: TGTGCCAGCAGTCCGTCCCTAGCCGGGGGGGGCCGTGGTGAGCAGTTCTTC. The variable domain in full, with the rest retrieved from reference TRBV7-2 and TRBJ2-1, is GAGVSQSPSNKVTEKGKDVELRCDPISGHTALYWYRQSLGQGLEFLIYFQGNSAPDKSGLPSDRFSAERTGGSVSTLTIQRTQQEDSAVYLCASSPSLAGGGRGEQFFGPGTRLTVL.

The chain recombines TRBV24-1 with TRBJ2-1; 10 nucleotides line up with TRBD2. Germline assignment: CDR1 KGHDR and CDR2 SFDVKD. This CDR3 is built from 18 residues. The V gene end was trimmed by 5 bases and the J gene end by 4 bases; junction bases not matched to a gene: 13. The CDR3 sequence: CATSGLAGATNLYNEQFF. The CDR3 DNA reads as TGTGCCACCAGTGGGCTAGCGGGGGCCACAAACCTGTACAATGAGCAGTTCTTC.

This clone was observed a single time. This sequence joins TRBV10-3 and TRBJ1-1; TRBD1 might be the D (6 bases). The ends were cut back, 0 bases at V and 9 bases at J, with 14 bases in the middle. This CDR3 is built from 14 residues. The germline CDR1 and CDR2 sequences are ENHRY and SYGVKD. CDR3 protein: CAISESSGEGKAFF. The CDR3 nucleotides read TGTGCCATCAGTGAGTCTTCAGGGGAGGGGAAAGCTTTCTTT.

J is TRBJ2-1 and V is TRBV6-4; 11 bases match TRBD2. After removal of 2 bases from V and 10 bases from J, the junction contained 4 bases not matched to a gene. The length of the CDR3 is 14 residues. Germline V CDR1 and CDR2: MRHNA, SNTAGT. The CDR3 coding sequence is TGTGCCAGCAGTGACCCTAGCGGGGGGCAAGAGCAGTTCTTC. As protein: CASSDPSGGQEQFF.

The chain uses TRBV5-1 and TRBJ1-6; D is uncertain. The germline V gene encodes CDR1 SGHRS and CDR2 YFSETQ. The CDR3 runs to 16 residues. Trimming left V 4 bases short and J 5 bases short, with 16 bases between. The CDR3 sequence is CASSRGVEINNSPLHF. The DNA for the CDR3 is TGCGCCAGCAGCCGGGGAGTGGAAATAAATAATTCACCCCTCCACTTT.

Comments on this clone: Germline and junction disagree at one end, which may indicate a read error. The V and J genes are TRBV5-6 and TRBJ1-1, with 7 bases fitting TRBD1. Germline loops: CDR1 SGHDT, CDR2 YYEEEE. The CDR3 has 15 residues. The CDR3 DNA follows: TGTGCCAGCAGATTGGAGACAGGGACGAACACTGAAGCTTTCTTT. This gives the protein CASRLETGTNTEAFF.

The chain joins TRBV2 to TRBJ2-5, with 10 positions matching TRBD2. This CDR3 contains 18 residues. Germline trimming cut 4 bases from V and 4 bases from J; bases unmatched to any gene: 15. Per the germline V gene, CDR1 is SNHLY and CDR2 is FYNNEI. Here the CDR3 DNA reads TGTGCCAGCAGTGTCTCGTTAGCGGGGGGTTCAAAGGGAGAGACCCAGTACTTC. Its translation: CASSVSLAGGSKGETQYF. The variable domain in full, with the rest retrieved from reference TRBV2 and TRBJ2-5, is EPEVTQTPSHQVTQMGQEVILRCVPISNHLYFYWYRQILGQKVEFLVSFYNNEISEKSEIFDDQFSVERPDGSNFTLKIRSTKLEDSAMYFCASSVSLAGGSKGETQYFGPGTRLLVL.

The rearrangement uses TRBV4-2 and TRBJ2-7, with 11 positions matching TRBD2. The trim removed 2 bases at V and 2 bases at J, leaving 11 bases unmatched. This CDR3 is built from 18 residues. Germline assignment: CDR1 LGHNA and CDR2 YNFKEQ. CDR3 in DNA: TGTGCCAGCAGCCAATCCACTAGCGGGGGCGCATCAACCTACGAGCAGTACTTC. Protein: CASSQSTSGGASTYEQYF.

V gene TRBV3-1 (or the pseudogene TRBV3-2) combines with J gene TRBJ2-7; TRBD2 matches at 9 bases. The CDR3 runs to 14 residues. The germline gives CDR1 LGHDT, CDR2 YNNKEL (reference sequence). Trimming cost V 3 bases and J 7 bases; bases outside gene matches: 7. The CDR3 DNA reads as TGTGCCAGCAGCCAGCTCCGGCTAGCGGGGGAGCAGTACTTC. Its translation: CASSQLRLAGEQYF.

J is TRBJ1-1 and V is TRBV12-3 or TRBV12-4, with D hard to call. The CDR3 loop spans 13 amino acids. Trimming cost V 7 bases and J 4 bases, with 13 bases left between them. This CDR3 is CASTTGGSTEAFF. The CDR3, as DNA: TGTGCCAGCACAACGGGAGGATCCACTGAAGCTTTCTTT.

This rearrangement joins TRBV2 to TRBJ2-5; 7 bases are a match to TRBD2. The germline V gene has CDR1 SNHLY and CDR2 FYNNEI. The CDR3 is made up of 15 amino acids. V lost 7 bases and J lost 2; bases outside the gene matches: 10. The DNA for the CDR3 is TGTGCCAGCACCTGGGGGGGGGTACAGCAAGAGACCCAGTACTTC. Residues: CASTWGGVQQETQYF.

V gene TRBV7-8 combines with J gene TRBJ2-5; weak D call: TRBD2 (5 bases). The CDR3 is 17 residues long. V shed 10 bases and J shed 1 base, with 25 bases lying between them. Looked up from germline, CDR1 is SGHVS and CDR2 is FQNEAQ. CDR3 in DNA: TGTGCCACCCAATACCGGGGATTCCTTAACCTCCAAGAGACCCAGTACTTC. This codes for CATQYRGFLNLQETQYF.

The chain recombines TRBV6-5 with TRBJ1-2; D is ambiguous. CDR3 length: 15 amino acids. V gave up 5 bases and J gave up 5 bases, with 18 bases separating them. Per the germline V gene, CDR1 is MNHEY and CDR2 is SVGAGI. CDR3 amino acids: CASSRQVSFGYGYTF. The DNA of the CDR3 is TGTGCCAGCAGTCGGCAGGTTTCATTCGGATATGGCTACACCTTC.

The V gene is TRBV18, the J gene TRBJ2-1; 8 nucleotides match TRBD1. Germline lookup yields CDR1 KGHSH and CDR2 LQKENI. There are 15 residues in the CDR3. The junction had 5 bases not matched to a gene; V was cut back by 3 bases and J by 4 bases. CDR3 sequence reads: CASSPSRDRYNEQFF. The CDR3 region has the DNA TGTGCCAGCTCACCGAGCCGGGACAGGTACAATGAGCAGTTCTTC. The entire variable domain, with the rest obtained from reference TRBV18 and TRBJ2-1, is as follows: NAGVMQNPRHLVRRRGQEARLRCSPMKGHSHVYWYRQLPEEGLKFMVYLQKENIIDESGMPKERFSAEFPKEGPSILRIQQVVRGDSAAYFCASSPSRDRYNEQFFGPGTRLTVL.

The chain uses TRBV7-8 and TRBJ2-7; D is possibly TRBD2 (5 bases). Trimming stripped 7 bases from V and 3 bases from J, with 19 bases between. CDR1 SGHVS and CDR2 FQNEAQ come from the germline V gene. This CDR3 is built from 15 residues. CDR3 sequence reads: CASTARREAIYEQYF. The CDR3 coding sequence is TGTGCCAGCACGGCCCGACGGGAAGCCATCTACGAGCAGTACTTC.

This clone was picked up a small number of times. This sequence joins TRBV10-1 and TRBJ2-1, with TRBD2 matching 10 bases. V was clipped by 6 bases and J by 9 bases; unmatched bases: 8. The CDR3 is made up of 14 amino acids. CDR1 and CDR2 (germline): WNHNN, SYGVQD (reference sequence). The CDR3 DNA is TGCGCCAGCAGCCTGAGCGGGGGGGCAGGTGAGCAGTTCTTC. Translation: CASSLSGGAGEQFF.

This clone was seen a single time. The CDR3: CASSEPGTGPYEQYF. The DNA for the CDR3 is TGTGCCAGCAGTGAGCCCGGGACAGGTCCTTACGAGCAGTACTTC. The chain employs TRBV6-6 and TRBJ2-7; 8 bases match TRBD1. The CDR3 is made up of 15 amino acids. Germline V gene lookup returns CDR1 MNHNY and CDR2 SVGAGI (reference sequence). The V gene end was trimmed by 5 bases and the J gene end by 4 bases; junction bases not matched to a gene: 10.

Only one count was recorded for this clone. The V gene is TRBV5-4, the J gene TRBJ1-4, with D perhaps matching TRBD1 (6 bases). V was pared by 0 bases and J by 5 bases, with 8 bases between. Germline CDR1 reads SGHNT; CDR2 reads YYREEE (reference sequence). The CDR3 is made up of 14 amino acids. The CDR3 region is CASSLAGVNEKLFF. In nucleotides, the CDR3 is TGTGCCAGCAGCTTGGCAGGGGTCAATGAAAAACTGTTTTTT.

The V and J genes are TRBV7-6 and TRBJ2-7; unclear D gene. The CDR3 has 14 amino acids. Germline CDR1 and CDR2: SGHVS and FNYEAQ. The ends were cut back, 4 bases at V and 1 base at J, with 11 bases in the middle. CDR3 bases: TGTGCCAGCAGCTCAACTTCTGAGTCCTACGAGCAGTACTTC. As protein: CASSSTSESYEQYF.

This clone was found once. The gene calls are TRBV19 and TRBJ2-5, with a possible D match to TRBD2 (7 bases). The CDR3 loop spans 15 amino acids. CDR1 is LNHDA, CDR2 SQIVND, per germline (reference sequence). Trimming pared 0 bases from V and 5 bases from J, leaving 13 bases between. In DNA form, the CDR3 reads TGTGCCAGTAGTATAGATGCGGGGGCTGAGGAGACCCAGTACTTC. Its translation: CASSIDAGAEETQYF.

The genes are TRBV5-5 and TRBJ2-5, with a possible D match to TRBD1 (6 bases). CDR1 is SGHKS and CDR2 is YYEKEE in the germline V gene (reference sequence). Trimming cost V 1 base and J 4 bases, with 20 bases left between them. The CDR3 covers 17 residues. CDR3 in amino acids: CASSLRGFVGLGETQYF. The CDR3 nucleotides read TGTGCCAGCAGCTTGAGGGGGTTTGTGGGCCTCGGAGAGACCCAGTACTTC.

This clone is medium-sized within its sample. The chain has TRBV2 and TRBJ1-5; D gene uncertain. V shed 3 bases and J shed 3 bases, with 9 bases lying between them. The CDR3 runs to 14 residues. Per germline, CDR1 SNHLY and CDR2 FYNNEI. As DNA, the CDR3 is TGTGCCAGCAGTGACCGGCAGGCCAATCAGCCCCAGCATTTT. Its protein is CASSDRQANQPQHF. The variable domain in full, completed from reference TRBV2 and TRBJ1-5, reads EPEVTQTPSHQVTQMGQEVILRCVPISNHLYFYWYRQILGQKVEFLVSFYNNEISEKSEIFDDQFSVERPDGSNFTLKIRSTKLEDSAMYFCASSDRQANQPQHFGDGTRLSIL.